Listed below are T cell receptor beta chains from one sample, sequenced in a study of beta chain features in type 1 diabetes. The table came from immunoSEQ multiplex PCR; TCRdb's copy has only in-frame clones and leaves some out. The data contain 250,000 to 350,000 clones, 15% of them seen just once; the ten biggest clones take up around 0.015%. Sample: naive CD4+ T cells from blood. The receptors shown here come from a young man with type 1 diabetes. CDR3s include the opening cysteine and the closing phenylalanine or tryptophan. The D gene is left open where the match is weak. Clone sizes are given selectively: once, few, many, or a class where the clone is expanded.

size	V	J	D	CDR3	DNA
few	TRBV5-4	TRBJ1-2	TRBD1	CASSLGPGGAGNNYGYTF	TGTGCCAGCAGCTTGGGGCCAGGGGGCGCGGGGAATAACTATGGCTACACCTTC
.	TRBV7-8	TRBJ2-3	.	CASRPRGGPVTDTQYF	TGTGCCAGCAGGCCTAGGGGGGGGCCGGTAACAGATACGCAGTATTTT
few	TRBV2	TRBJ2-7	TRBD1	CASSDRDRGYEQYF	TGTGCCAGCAGTGATCGGGACAGGGGCTACGAGCAGTACTTC
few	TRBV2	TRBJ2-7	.	CASRVHDYYEQYF	TGTGCCAGCAGAGTTCATGACTACTACGAGCAGTACTTC
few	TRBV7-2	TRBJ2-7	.	CASSLSREVYEQYF	TGTGCCAGCAGCTTGAGCCGAGAGGTCTACGAGCAGTACTTC
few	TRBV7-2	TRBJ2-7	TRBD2	CASSPRWTSYEQYF	TGTGCCAGCAGCCCCAGATGGACTAGCTACGAGCAGTACTTC
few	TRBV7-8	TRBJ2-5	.	CASSLRLREQETQYF	TGTGCCAGCAGCTTACGGTTGAGGGAGCAAGAGACCCAGTACTTC
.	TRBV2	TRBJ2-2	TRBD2	CASSGRLAGPSGELFF	TGTGCCAGCAGTGGACGGCTAGCGGGGCCCTCCGGGGAGCTGTTTTTT
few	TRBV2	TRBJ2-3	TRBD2	CASREVLAGGGDTQYF	TGTGCCAGCAGAGAAGTACTAGCGGGAGGTGGGGATACGCAGTATTTT
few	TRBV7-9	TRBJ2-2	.	CASSSADFTGELFF	TGTGCCAGCAGCTCCGCAGATTTCACCGGGGAGCTGTTTTTT
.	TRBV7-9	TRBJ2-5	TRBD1	CASSSDRVIETQYF	TGTGCCAGCAGCTCAGACAGGGTAATAGAGACCCAGTACTTC
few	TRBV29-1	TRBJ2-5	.	CSVVDSQETQYF	TGCAGCGTTGTCGACAGCCAAGAGACCCAGTACTTC
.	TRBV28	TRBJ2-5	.	CASSFSALGGETQYF	TGTGCCAGCAGTTTCTCCGCCCTAGGGGGAGAGACCCAGTACTTC
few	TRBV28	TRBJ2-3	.	CATETGGTSTDTQYF	TGTGCCACGGAGACGGGGGGCACTAGCACAGATACGCAGTATTTT
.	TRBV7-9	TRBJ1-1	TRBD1	CASSFGQGTEAFF	TGTGCCAGCAGCTTTGGACAGGGCACTGAAGCTTTCTTT
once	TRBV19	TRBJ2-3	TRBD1	CASSIRGPDTQYF	TGTGCCAGTAGTATTAGGGGGCCAGATACGCAGTATTTT
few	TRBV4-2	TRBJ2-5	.	CASSQGGSGGETQYF	TGTGCCAGCAGCCAGGGCGGGTCAGGGGGGGAGACCCAGTACTTC
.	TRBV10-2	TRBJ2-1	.	CASSDERSSYNEQFF	TGCGCCAGCAGTGATGAGCGGTCCTCCTACAATGAGCAGTTCTTC
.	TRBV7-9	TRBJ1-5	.	CASSLGSAGYSNQPQHF	TGTGCCAGCAGCTTAGGTTCCGCGGGATATAGCAATCAGCCCCAGCATTTT
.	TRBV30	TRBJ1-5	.	CAWSQPTGSWGNQPQHF	TGTGCCTGGAGTCAACCGACAGGTAGCTGGGGCAATCAGCCCCAGCATTTT
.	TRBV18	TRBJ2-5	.	CASSPLEGGTQYF	TGTGCCAGCTCACCCCTGGAAGGGGGGACCCAGTACTTC
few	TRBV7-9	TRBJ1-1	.	CASSLDEATEAFF	TGTGCCAGCAGCTTAGACGAGGCCACTGAAGCTTTCTTT
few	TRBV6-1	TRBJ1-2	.	CASTVDGDYGYTF	TGTGCCAGCACCGTCGACGGAGACTATGGCTACACCTTC
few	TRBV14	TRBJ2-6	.	CASSPDKGEAGSGANVLTF	TGTGCCAGCAGCCCCGACAAAGGGGAAGCTGGATCTGGGGCCAACGTCCTGACTTTC
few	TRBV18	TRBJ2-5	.	CASSPRSNYGETQYF	TGTGCCAGCTCACCTAGAAGTAACTACGGGGAGACCCAGTACTTC
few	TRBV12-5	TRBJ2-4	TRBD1	CASGTGVGNIQYF	TGTGCTAGTGGGACAGGGGTGGGAAACATTCAGTACTTC
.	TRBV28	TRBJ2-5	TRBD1	CASSLGQQETQYF	TGTGCCAGCAGTTTGGGACAGCAAGAGACCCAGTACTTC
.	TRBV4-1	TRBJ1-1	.	CASSQNQAYNTEAFF	TGCGCCAGCAGCCAAAATCAGGCTTACAACACTGAAGCTTTCTTT
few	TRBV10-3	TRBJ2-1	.	CAISESDNEQFF	TGTGCCATCAGTGAGAGCGACAATGAGCAGTTCTTC
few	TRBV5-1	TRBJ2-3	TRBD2	CASSLPGTSADTQYF	TGCGCCAGCAGCTTGCCCGGGACTAGCGCGGATACGCAGTATTTT
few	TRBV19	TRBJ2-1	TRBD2	CASSNLAGGGNEQFF	TGTGCCAGTAGCAATCTAGCGGGAGGGGGCAATGAGCAGTTCTTC
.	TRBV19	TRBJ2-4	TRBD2	CASRPGTSGRNIQYF	TGTGCCAGTCGCCCTGGGACTAGCGGACGAAACATTCAGTACTTC